This T cell receptor (beta chain) was recovered during a study of blood T cell repertoires in COVID-19. Study information: T cells, B-cell-depleted T cells, or PBMCs provided the cDNA or gDNA that served as material.

There are 15 residues in the CDR3. Germline V gene sequence: CDR1 SGHNT, CDR2 YYREEE (reference sequence). J was trimmed by 4 bases and V by 4 bases; bases with no gene match: 9. Original processing methods: Amplification from reference gene primers served as the basis for estimated nucleated cell counts. Sequencing was performed with immunoSEQ multiplex PCR; in TCRdb, only in-frame clones are kept and a portion is missing. Clone size and V and J calls were adopted from that table, with D and trimming inferred from the DNA. The sample consists of 100,000 to 150,000 clones, approximately 80% of them appearing once.

This clonotype was obtained from a woman aged 55 to 70 with acute or convalescent COVID-19. The sample comprised peripheral blood. The chain has TRBV5-4 and TRBJ1-1, with 8 bases aligning to TRBD1. The CDR3 region has the DNA TGTGCCAGCAGCCCAGGGGGCGGAAGAATCACTGAAGCTTTCTTT. Translating it yields CASSPGGGRITEAFF.